Listed below are T cell receptor beta chains from one sample, sequenced in a study of PD-L1 blockade in urothelial cancer. Data came from immunoSEQ multiplex PCR; TCRdb stores just in-frame clones and leaves some out. The table records roughly 120,000 clones, around 89% of them present only once. The sequencing used PBMCs, collected around atezolizumab (anti-PD-L1) treatment. The receptors shown here come from a man aged 55 to 70 with urothelial cancer. The CDR3 runs from the conserved cysteine through the conserved F or W. D genes are given only for firm matches. Clone size, where shown, is once, few, many, or a class for clones that have expanded.

cdr3_aa: CAWSPLRGRGNEQFF; cdr3_nt: TGTGCCTGGAGTCCCCTACGGGGGAGGGGTAATGAGCAGTTCTTC; clone_size: few; v_call: TRBV30; d_call: TRBD2; j_call: TRBJ2-1
cdr3_aa: CASSFNTGMNTEAFF; cdr3_nt: TGTGCCAGCAGTTTTAATACGGGGATGAACACTGAAGCTTTCTTT; clone_size: .; v_call: TRBV27; d_call: .; j_call: TRBJ1-1
cdr3_aa: CSVSGAEPQHF; cdr3_nt: TGCAGTGTCTCAGGGGCTGAGCCCCAGCATTTT; clone_size: few; v_call: TRBV20-1; d_call: .; j_call: TRBJ1-5
cdr3_aa: CASRSPGQGHQPQHF; cdr3_nt: TGTGCCAGTAGATCGCCGGGACAGGGCCATCAGCCCCAGCATTTT; clone_size: .; v_call: TRBV19; d_call: TRBD1; j_call: TRBJ1-5
cdr3_aa: CASSVGGGGTASTDTQYF; cdr3_nt: TGTGCCAGCAGCGTAGGAGGAGGCGGAACCGCTAGCACAGATACGCAGTATTTT; clone_size: .; v_call: TRBV9; d_call: .; j_call: TRBJ2-3
cdr3_aa: CASSPQEDTQYF; cdr3_nt: TGTGCCAGCAGTCCCCAAGAGGATACGCAGTATTTT; clone_size: .; v_call: TRBV28; d_call: .; j_call: TRBJ2-3
cdr3_aa: CASSYSGQGAYEQYF; cdr3_nt: TGTGCCAGCAGTTACAGTGGCCAGGGGGCGTACGAGCAGTACTTC; clone_size: .; v_call: TRBV6-5; d_call: TRBD1; j_call: TRBJ2-7
cdr3_aa: CASSFAPGGTYGYTF; cdr3_nt: TGTGCCAGCAGCTTTGCCCCGGGGGGGACCTATGGCTACACCTTC; clone_size: .; v_call: TRBV5-8; d_call: .; j_call: TRBJ1-2
cdr3_aa: CASSLAILRGRDEQYF; cdr3_nt: TGCGCCAGCAGCTTGGCCATACTGCGGGGGAGGGACGAGCAGTACTTC; clone_size: .; v_call: TRBV5-1; d_call: TRBD2; j_call: TRBJ2-7
cdr3_aa: CASRLNTGELFF; cdr3_nt: TGTGCCAGCAGACTGAACACCGGGGAGCTGTTTTTT; clone_size: .; v_call: TRBV7-3; d_call: .; j_call: TRBJ2-2
cdr3_aa: CASSPQEGTGPPYEQYF; cdr3_nt: TGCGCCAGCAGCCCTCAGGAAGGGACAGGTCCCCCCTACGAGCAGTACTTC; clone_size: .; v_call: TRBV5-1; d_call: TRBD1; j_call: TRBJ2-7
cdr3_aa: CASRRGQGSFGTTGELFF; cdr3_nt: TGTGCCAGTAGAAGGGGACAGGGGTCTTTTGGGACCACCGGGGAGCTGTTTTTT; clone_size: .; v_call: TRBV11-3; d_call: TRBD1; j_call: TRBJ2-2
cdr3_aa: CASTTYRPNTEAFF; cdr3_nt: TGTGCCAGTACCACATACAGGCCGAACACTGAAGCTTTCTTT; clone_size: .; v_call: TRBV19; d_call: .; j_call: TRBJ1-1
cdr3_aa: CASSLSTGNYYGYTF; cdr3_nt: TGTGCCAGCAGTTTATCAACAGGGAACTACTATGGCTACACCTTC; clone_size: .; v_call: TRBV27; d_call: .; j_call: TRBJ1-2
cdr3_aa: CASSLQGEAYNEQFF; cdr3_nt: TGTGCCAGCAGCTTACAGGGTGAGGCCTACAATGAGCAGTTCTTC; clone_size: once; v_call: TRBV11-3; d_call: .; j_call: TRBJ2-1
cdr3_aa: CASGGGWIGANVLTF; cdr3_nt: TGTGCCAGCGGAGGTGGATGGATCGGGGCCAACGTCCTGACTTTC; clone_size: .; v_call: TRBV5-6; d_call: .; j_call: TRBJ2-6
cdr3_aa: CASSLKTGSYNEQFF; cdr3_nt: TGTGCCAGCAGTTTAAAGACAGGGAGCTACAATGAGCAGTTCTTC; clone_size: .; v_call: TRBV27; d_call: TRBD1; j_call: TRBJ2-1
cdr3_aa: CASNRGGMSNEQFF; cdr3_nt: TGCGCCAGCAACAGGGGGGGAATGAGCAATGAGCAGTTCTTC; clone_size: .; v_call: TRBV23-1; d_call: .; j_call: TRBJ2-1
cdr3_aa: CASSLGLAGVGADTQYF; cdr3_nt: TGTGCCAGCAGCCTAGGGCTAGCGGGAGTTGGGGCAGATACGCAGTATTTT; clone_size: .; v_call: TRBV11-2; d_call: TRBD2; j_call: TRBJ2-3
cdr3_aa: CASSPIGGRRDEQFF; cdr3_nt: TGTGCCAGCAGTCCCATCGGCGGGAGGAGGGATGAGCAGTTCTTC; clone_size: .; v_call: TRBV27; d_call: TRBD2; j_call: TRBJ2-1
cdr3_aa: CASSVGGQVHEQYF; cdr3_nt: TGTGCCAGCAGCGTAGGTGGTCAGGTCCACGAGCAGTACTTC; clone_size: .; v_call: TRBV9; d_call: .; j_call: TRBJ2-7
cdr3_aa: CASSIASSGGGTQYF; cdr3_nt: TGTGCCAGTAGTATAGCTTCCAGCGGGGGAGGGACCCAGTACTTC; clone_size: few; v_call: TRBV19; d_call: TRBD2; j_call: TRBJ2-5
cdr3_aa: CATSRDRRSRVYEQYF; cdr3_nt: TGTGCCACCAGCAGAGATCGAAGGAGTCGGGTCTACGAGCAGTACTTC; clone_size: .; v_call: TRBV15; d_call: .; j_call: TRBJ2-7
cdr3_aa: CASSPRASGGAVDYNEQFF; cdr3_nt: TGCGCCAGCAGCCCCCGAGCTAGCGGGGGGGCCGTCGACTACAATGAGCAGTTCTTC; clone_size: .; v_call: TRBV4-3; d_call: TRBD2; j_call: TRBJ2-1
cdr3_aa: CASGLVPAGANEQFF; cdr3_nt: TGTGCTAGTGGTTTGGTACCCGCAGGGGCCAATGAGCAGTTCTTC; clone_size: once; v_call: TRBV12-5; d_call: .; j_call: TRBJ2-1
cdr3_aa: CASGLPLAGGSTDTQYF; cdr3_nt: TGTGCTAGTGGTTTGCCCTTAGCGGGGGGTAGCACAGATACGCAGTATTTT; clone_size: .; v_call: TRBV12-5; d_call: TRBD2; j_call: TRBJ2-3
cdr3_aa: CASSFLQETQYF; cdr3_nt: TGTGCCAGCAGCTTTCTACAAGAGACCCAGTACTTC; clone_size: .; v_call: TRBV5-4; d_call: .; j_call: TRBJ2-5
cdr3_aa: CASSYQENYGYTF; cdr3_nt: TGTGCCAGCAGCTACCAGGAAAACTATGGCTACACCTTC; clone_size: .; v_call: TRBV11-1; d_call: .; j_call: TRBJ1-2
cdr3_aa: CASSPPSLRDYNEQFF; cdr3_nt: TGTGCCAGCAGCCCGCCTTCTCTGCGGGATTACAATGAGCAGTTCTTC; clone_size: .; v_call: TRBV7-9; d_call: .; j_call: TRBJ2-1
cdr3_aa: CASSLAGSYEQYF; cdr3_nt: TGTGCTAGCAGCTTAGCCGGTTCCTACGAGCAGTACTTC; clone_size: .; v_call: TRBV7-7; d_call: .; j_call: TRBJ2-7
cdr3_aa: CASSMGQGRDNQPQHF; cdr3_nt: TGTGCCAGCAGCATGGGACAGGGAAGGGACAATCAGCCCCAGCATTTT; clone_size: .; v_call: TRBV7-4; d_call: TRBD1; j_call: TRBJ1-5
cdr3_aa: CACGLNQPQHF; cdr3_nt: TGTGCCTGCGGACTTAATCAGCCCCAGCATTTT; clone_size: .; v_call: TRBV30; d_call: .; j_call: TRBJ1-5
cdr3_aa: CASSLSLAGVETQYF; cdr3_nt: TGTGCCAGCAGCTTGTCGCTAGCGGGAGTTGAGACCCAGTACTTC; clone_size: .; v_call: TRBV5-4; d_call: TRBD2; j_call: TRBJ2-5
cdr3_aa: CASSKREGLMFF; cdr3_nt: TGTGCCAGCAGCAAGAGGGAAGGGTTAATGTTTTTT; clone_size: .; v_call: TRBV21-1; d_call: .; j_call: TRBJ1-4
cdr3_aa: CASREGTSGRGWYF; cdr3_nt: TGTGCCAGCAGAGAAGGGACTAGCGGGAGGGGTTGGTACTTC; clone_size: .; v_call: TRBV28; d_call: TRBD2; j_call: TRBJ2-7
cdr3_aa: CASSRGTVNQPQHF; cdr3_nt: TGTGCCAGCAGCCGGGGGACCGTCAATCAGCCCCAGCATTTT; clone_size: .; v_call: TRBV28; d_call: .; j_call: TRBJ1-5
cdr3_aa: CASSDSGRADEQFF; cdr3_nt: TGTGCCAGCAGTGACTCCGGGAGGGCTGATGAGCAGTTCTTC; clone_size: .; v_call: TRBV6-4; d_call: TRBD2; j_call: TRBJ2-1
cdr3_aa: CASSDPTGYTEAFF; cdr3_nt: TGTGCCAGCAGCGACCCCACAGGGTACACTGAAGCTTTCTTT; clone_size: .; v_call: TRBV6-4; d_call: .; j_call: TRBJ1-1
cdr3_aa: CAIKGGGKNEQFF; cdr3_nt: TGTGCCATCAAGGGGGGGGGTAAAAATGAGCAGTTCTTC; clone_size: .; v_call: TRBV10-3; d_call: .; j_call: TRBJ2-1
cdr3_aa: CASSQAGTGVEKLFF; cdr3_nt: TGCGCCAGCAGCCAGGCCGGGACAGGGGTGGAAAAACTGTTTTTT; clone_size: .; v_call: TRBV4-1; d_call: TRBD1; j_call: TRBJ1-4
cdr3_aa: CASISSGGDTQYF; cdr3_nt: TGTGCCAGCATCTCATCCGGCGGGGATACGCAGTATTTT; clone_size: .; v_call: TRBV7-9; d_call: .; j_call: TRBJ2-3
cdr3_aa: CASRGTGDEQYF; cdr3_nt: TGCGCCAGCAGGGGAACAGGGGACGAGCAGTACTTC; clone_size: .; v_call: TRBV10-2; d_call: TRBD1; j_call: TRBJ2-7
cdr3_aa: CASSQDLARGQGWGTDTQYF; cdr3_nt: TGCGCCAGCAGCCAAGATTTAGCGAGGGGACAGGGGTGGGGCACAGATACGCAGTATTTT; clone_size: .; v_call: TRBV4-3; d_call: TRBD1; j_call: TRBJ2-3
cdr3_aa: CASSLHRGTWNEQFF; cdr3_nt: TGTGCCAGCAGCTTACACAGGGGAACTTGGAATGAGCAGTTCTTC; clone_size: .; v_call: TRBV5-4; d_call: TRBD1; j_call: TRBJ2-1
cdr3_aa: CASSFPPNEKLFF; cdr3_nt: TGTGCCAGCAGTTTTCCTCCTAATGAAAAACTGTTTTTT; clone_size: .; v_call: TRBV28; d_call: .; j_call: TRBJ1-4
cdr3_aa: CASSAHTGDYGYTF; cdr3_nt: TGCGCCAGCAGCGCCCACACAGGGGACTATGGCTACACCTTC; clone_size: .; v_call: TRBV5-1; d_call: TRBD1; j_call: TRBJ1-2
cdr3_aa: CASSEIGGAGELFF; cdr3_nt: TGCGCCAGCAGCGAGATAGGGGGGGCCGGGGAGCTGTTTTTT; clone_size: .; v_call: TRBV5-1; d_call: .; j_call: TRBJ2-2
cdr3_aa: CASSSRAMNTEAFF; cdr3_nt: TGTGCCAGCTCTTCCCGAGCAATGAACACTGAAGCTTTCTTT; clone_size: .; v_call: TRBV18; d_call: .; j_call: TRBJ1-1
cdr3_aa: CASSSTWSYEQYF; cdr3_nt: TGCGCCAGCAGCTCCACATGGTCCTACGAGCAGTACTTC; clone_size: .; v_call: TRBV5-1; d_call: .; j_call: TRBJ2-7
cdr3_aa: CASSLQAEETQYF; cdr3_nt: TGCGCCAGCAGCTTACAAGCGGAAGAGACCCAGTACTTC; clone_size: once; v_call: TRBV5-1; d_call: .; j_call: TRBJ2-5
cdr3_aa: CASSLAYDRSADTQYF; cdr3_nt: TGTGCCAGCAGTTTAGCGTACGACAGGTCCGCAGATACGCAGTATTTT; clone_size: .; v_call: TRBV27; d_call: .; j_call: TRBJ2-3
cdr3_aa: CASSLGQASSYNSPLHF; cdr3_nt: TGTGCCAGCAGCTTAGGACAGGCCAGCTCCTATAATTCACCCCTCCACTTT; clone_size: .; v_call: TRBV11-1; d_call: .; j_call: TRBJ1-6
cdr3_aa: CASSQHSDRVWEKLFF; cdr3_nt: TGTGCCAGCAGCCAACACTCCGACAGGGTATGGGAAAAACTGTTTTTT; clone_size: .; v_call: TRBV14; d_call: TRBD1; j_call: TRBJ1-4